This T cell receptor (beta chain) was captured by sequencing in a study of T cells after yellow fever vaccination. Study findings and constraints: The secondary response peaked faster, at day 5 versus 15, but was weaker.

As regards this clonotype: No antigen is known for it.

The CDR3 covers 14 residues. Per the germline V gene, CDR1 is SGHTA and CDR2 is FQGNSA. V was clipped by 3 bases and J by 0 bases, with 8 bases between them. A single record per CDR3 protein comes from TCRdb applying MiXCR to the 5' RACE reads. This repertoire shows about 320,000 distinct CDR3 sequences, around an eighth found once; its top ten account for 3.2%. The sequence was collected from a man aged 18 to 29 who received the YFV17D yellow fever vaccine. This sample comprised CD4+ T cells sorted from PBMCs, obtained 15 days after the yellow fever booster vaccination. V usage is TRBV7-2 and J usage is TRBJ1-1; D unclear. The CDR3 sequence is CASSFSGVNTEAFF. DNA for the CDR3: TGTGCCAGCAGCTTCAGCGGGGTGAACACTGAAGCTTTCTTT.